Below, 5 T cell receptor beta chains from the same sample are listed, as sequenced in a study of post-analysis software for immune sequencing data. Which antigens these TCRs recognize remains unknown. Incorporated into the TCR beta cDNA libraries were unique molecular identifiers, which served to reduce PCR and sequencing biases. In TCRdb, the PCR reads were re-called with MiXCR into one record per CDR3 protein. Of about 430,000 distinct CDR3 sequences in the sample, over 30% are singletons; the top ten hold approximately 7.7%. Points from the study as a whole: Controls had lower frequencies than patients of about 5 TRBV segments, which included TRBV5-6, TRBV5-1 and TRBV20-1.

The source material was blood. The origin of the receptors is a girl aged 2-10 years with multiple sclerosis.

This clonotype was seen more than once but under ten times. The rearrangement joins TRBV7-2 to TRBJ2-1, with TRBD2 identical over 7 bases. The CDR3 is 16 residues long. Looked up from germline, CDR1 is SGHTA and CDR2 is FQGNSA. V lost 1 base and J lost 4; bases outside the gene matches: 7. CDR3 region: CASSLGGLLFYNEQFF. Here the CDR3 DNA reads TGTGCCAGCAGCTTAGGGGGACTACTTTTTTACAATGAGCAGTTCTTC.

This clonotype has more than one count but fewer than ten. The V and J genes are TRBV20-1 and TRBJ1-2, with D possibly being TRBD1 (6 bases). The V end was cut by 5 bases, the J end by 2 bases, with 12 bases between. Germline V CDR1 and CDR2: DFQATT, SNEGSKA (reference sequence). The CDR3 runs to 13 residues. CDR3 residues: CSAHQDRNYGYTF. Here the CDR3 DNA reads TGCAGTGCTCACCAAGACAGGAACTATGGCTACACCTTC.

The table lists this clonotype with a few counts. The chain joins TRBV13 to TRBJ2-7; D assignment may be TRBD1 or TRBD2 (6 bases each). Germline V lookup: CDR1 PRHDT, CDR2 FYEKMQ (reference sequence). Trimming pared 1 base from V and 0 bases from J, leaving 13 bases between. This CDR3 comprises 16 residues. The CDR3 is CASSLEGGRSSYEQYF. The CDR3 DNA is TGTGCCAGCAGCTTAGAAGGGGGGAGGAGCTCCTACGAGCAGTACTTC.

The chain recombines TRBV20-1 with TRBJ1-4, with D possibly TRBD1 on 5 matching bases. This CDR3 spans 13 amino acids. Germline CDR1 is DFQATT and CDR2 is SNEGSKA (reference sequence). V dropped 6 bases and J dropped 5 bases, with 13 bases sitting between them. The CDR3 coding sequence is TGCAGTGCCCAGACAGCACCAAATGAAAAACTGTTTTTT. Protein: CSAQTAPNEKLFF.

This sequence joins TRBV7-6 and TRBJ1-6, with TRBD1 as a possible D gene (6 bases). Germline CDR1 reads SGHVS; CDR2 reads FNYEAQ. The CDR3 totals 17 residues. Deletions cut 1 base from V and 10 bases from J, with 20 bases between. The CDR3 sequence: CASSLDILGGPHSPLHF. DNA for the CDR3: TGTGCCAGCAGCTTAGATATCTTGGGGGGGCCCCACTCACCCCTCCACTTT.